This T cell receptor (beta chain) came from a study of somatic mutations in cytotoxic T cells in rheumatoid arthritis. Regarding the study as a whole: Rheumatoid arthritis patients and age-matched healthy controls showed no significant difference in CD8+ T-cell clonality. Antigens recognized by the expanded CD8+ clones were unknown. An increase in CD8+ clonality with age was seen in rheumatoid arthritis patients but not in healthy controls.

Here immunoSEQ multiplex PCR was the method, and the copy in TCRdb shows in-frame clones only, minus some. The table includes 18,000 or so clones, less than 85% detected once. About this clone itself: Its antigen is currently unknown.

Both CD4+ and CD8+ cells were separated through positive magnetic bead selection, and their purity was verified using flow cytometry. The sequence was collected from a woman aged 55 to 70 in good health. Sequencing used CD8+ T cells sorted from blood.

CDR3 DNA: TGTGCCAGCAGCCAGGGGCCAGGGCGGGACACTGAAGCTTTCTTT. Residues: CASSQGPGRDTEAFF. The V call is TRBV7-9, the J call TRBJ1-1, with D possibly being TRBD1 (6 bases). This CDR3 contains 15 residues. Trimming cost V 5 bases and J 3 bases, with 16 bases left between them. Germline V gene sequence: CDR1 SEHNR, CDR2 FQNEAQ (reference sequence).